This T cell receptor beta chain was sequenced for a study of regulatory T cells in long-lasting Graves disease. Study-wide context: Over-5-year antithyroid drug use with positive TSH receptor antibodies defined persistent Graves' disease in the study. Whole-study findings and limits: TCR diversity was lower in persistent than newly diagnosed Graves' disease. Among the persistent patients, 2,500 to 3,500 public clonotypes were shared, more than the roughly 990 shared among new patients. Under persistent disease, TRBV28, TRBJ1-2 and TRBJ2-5 were used preferentially.

Libraries of TCR beta came from iRepertoire HTBI primers plus Arm-PCR of CDR3 regions. TCRdb independently ran MiXCR on the multiplex PCR reads; one entry per CDR3 protein. Of about half a million distinct CDR3 sequences detected, roughly 23% appear once; the ten largest clones hold approximately 14%. Time point noted: persistent/refractory GD, antithyroid drugs over 5 years with positive TRAb. RNA extracted from PBMCs served as the sequencing template. The germline V gene has CDR1 SNHLY and CDR2 FYNNEI. With V trimmed by 6 bases and J by 2 bases, 7 bases remained unmatched. CDR3 size: 15 residues. At least ten counts were recorded for this clonotype. The antigen remains undetermined.

This clonotype was sampled from a female donor with Graves disease. The sequences come from peripheral blood mononuclear cells (PBMCs), collected when the disease was refractory, from a patient treated with antithyroid drugs. The chain uses TRBV2 and TRBJ1-2; the match to TRBD1 covers 9 bases. CDR3 region: CASRAPGTGNYGYTF. In DNA form, the CDR3 reads TGTGCCAGCAGGGCCCCGGGGACAGGGAACTATGGCTACACCTTC.